Listed here are 10 T cell receptor beta chains from one sample, sequenced in a study of blood T cell repertoires in COVID-19. Here immunoSEQ multiplex PCR was the method, and the copy in TCRdb shows in-frame clones only, minus some. The table records tens of thousands of clones, 75% to 90% of them present only once. Sequenced sample: peripheral blood. All receptors come from a woman of 80 years or more with acute or convalescent COVID-19.

In this sample, this clone turned up once. The rearrangement joins TRBV3-1 (or the pseudogene TRBV3-2) to TRBJ1-1; the match to TRBD1 covers 7 bases. Looked up from germline, CDR1 is LGHDT and CDR2 is YNNKEL (reference sequence). With V trimmed by 6 bases and J by 1 base, 2 bases remained unmatched. The CDR3 spans 13 residues. DNA of the CDR3: TGTGCCAGCAGTCGGACAGGGAACACTGAAGCTTTCTTT. Amino acids: CASSRTGNTEAFF.

V gene TRBV5-1 combines with J gene TRBJ2-2, with 10 bases matching TRBD1. Looked up from germline, CDR1 is SGHRS and CDR2 is YFSETQ. This CDR3 comprises 15 residues. The ends lost 2 bases at V and 6 bases at J; junction bases unmatched: 4. In nucleotides, the CDR3 is TGCGCCAGCAGCTTCGACAGGGGGCGGGCCGGGGAGCTGTTTTTT. It encodes CASSFDRGRAGELFF.

The chain combines TRBV9 with TRBJ1-1; D is unresolved. CDR1 is SGDLS and CDR2 is YYNGEE in the germline V gene. This CDR3 is 13 amino acids long. Trimming left V 1 base short and J 5 bases short, with 9 bases between. The CDR3 coding sequence is TGTGCCAGCAGCGTATCCCCACAGACTGAAGCTTTCTTT. Its translation is CASSVSPQTEAFF.

The V gene is TRBV24-1, the J gene TRBJ2-1; 12 positions agree with TRBD1. The germline gives CDR1 KGHDR, CDR2 SFDVKD. The CDR3 totals 16 residues. V lost 4 bases and J lost 6; bases outside the gene matches: 6. CDR3 region: CATSDLGQGASNEQFF. CDR3 nucleotide sequence: TGTGCCACCAGTGACCTGGGACAGGGGGCCTCCAATGAGCAGTTCTTC.

The chain uses TRBV11-3 and TRBJ2-2; perhaps TRBD1 as D (6 bases). The germline gives CDR1 SGHNT, CDR2 YENEEA. CDR3 length: 15 residues. V was pared by 1 base and J by 1 base, with 7 bases between. The DNA for the CDR3 is TGTGCCAGCAGCTTAGTGACAGGGAACACCGGGGAGCTGTTTTTT. This sequence encodes CASSLVTGNTGELFF.

The V gene is TRBV9, the J gene TRBJ1-3, with TRBD1 as a possible D gene (6 bases). The germline V gene has CDR1 SGDLS and CDR2 YYNGEE. This CDR3 is 14 amino acids long. Between the trimmed V and J ends, which lost 7 bases and 0 bases, there was a span of 11 bases. The CDR3 region has the DNA TGTGCCAGCGCCAGGGGCCCCTCTGGAAACACCATATATTTT. Translation: CASARGPSGNTIYF.

This clone is a singleton in its sample. The chain carries TRBV5-8 and TRBJ1-5; 8 bases line up with TRBD1. Germline V lookup: CDR1 SGHTS, CDR2 YDEGEE. CDR3 length: 16 residues. V was clipped by 4 bases and J by 1 base; unmatched bases: 7. The CDR3 DNA reads as TGTGCCAGCAGCCGGGGACAGGTTCGGAGCAATCAGCCCCAGCATTTT. Translating it yields CASSRGQVRSNQPQHF. Together with reference TRBV5-8 and TRBJ1-5, the CDR3 gives the full variable domain: EAGVTQSPTHLIKTRGQQATLRCSPISGHTSVYWYQQALGLGLQFLLWYDEGEERNRGNFPPRFSGRQFPNYSSELNVNALELEDSALYLCASSRGQVRSNQPQHFGDGTRLSIL.

V gene TRBV2 combines with J gene TRBJ2-1, with TRBD2 identical over 8 bases. The CDR3 sequence is 15 residues long. V trimming: 4 bases; J trimming: 4 bases; junction bases outside the gene matches: 6. Germline V gene data show CDR1 as SNHLY and CDR2 as FYNNEI. CDR3 sequence reads: CASSGGGGRYNEQFF. The CDR3 nucleotides are TGTGCCAGCAGTGGGGGCGGGGGGAGGTACAATGAGCAGTTCTTC.

The rearrangement uses TRBV20-1 and TRBJ1-2, with unresolved D. The ends were cut back, 5 bases at V and 4 bases at J, with 8 bases in the middle. This CDR3 is built from 11 residues. Germline values: CDR1 DFQATT, CDR2 SNEGSKA (reference sequence). The CDR3 DNA reads as TGCAGTGCTCGGGTTTCCTATGGCTACACCTTC. This codes for CSARVSYGYTF.

This chain connects TRBV10-3 to TRBJ1-3; D uncertain. CDR3 size: 14 residues. CDR1 is ENHRY and CDR2 is SYGVKD in the germline V gene. The ends were cut back, 7 bases at V and 1 base at J, with 11 bases in the middle. The CDR3 DNA sequence: TGTGCCATCACTACGGACTTATCTGGAAACACCATATATTTT. The encoded protein is CAITTDLSGNTIYF.